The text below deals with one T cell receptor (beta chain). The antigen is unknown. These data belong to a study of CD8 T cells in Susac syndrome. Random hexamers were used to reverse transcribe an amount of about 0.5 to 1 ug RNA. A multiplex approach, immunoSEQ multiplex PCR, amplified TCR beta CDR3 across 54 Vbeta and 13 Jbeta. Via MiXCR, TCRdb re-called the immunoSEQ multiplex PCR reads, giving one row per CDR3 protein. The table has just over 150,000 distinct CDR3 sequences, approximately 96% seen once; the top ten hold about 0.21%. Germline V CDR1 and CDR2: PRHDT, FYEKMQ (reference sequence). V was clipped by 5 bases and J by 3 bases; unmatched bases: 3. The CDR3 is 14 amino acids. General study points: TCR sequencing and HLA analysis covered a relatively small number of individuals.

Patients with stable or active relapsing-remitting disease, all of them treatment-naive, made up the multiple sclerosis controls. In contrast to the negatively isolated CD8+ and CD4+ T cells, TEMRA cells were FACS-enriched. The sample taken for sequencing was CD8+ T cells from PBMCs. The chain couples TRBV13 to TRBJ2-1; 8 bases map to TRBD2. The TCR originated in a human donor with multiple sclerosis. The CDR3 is CASSRRGGYNEQFF. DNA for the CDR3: TGTGCCAGCAGCCGCCGGGGGGGCTACAATGAGCAGTTCTTC.